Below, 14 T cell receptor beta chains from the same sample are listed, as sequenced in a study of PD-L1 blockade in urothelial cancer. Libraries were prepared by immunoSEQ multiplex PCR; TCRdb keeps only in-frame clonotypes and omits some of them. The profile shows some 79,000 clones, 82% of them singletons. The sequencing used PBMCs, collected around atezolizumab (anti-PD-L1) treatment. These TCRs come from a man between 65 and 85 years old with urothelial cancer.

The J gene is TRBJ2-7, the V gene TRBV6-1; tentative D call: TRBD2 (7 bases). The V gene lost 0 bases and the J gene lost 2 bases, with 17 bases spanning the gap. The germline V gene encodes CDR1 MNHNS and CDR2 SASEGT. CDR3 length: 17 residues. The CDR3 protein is CASSEAGGGALAYEQYF. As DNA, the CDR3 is TGTGCCAGCAGTGAAGCGGGTGGGGGGGCGTTGGCCTACGAGCAGTACTTC.

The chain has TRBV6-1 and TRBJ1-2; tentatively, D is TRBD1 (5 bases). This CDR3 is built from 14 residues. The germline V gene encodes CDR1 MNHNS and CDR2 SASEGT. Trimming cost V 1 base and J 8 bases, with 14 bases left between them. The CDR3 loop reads CASSEGGLDRGYTF. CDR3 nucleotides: TGTGCCAGCAGTGAAGGGGGACTGGATCGGGGCTACACCTTC.

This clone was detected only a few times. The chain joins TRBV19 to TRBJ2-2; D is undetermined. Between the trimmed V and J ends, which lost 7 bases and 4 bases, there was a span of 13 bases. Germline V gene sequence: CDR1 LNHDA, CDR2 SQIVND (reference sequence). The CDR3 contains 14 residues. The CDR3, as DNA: TGTGCCAGTACCACAACAGCATCCACCGGGGAGCTGTTTTTT. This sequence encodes CASTTTASTGELFF.

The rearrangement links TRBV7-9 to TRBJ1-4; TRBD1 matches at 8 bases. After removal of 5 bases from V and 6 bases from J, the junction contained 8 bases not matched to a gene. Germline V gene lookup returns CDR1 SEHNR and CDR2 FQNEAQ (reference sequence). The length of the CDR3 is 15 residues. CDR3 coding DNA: TGTGCCAGCAGCCTCGGACAGGGACGGGATGAAAAACTGTTTTTT. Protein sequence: CASSLGQGRDEKLFF. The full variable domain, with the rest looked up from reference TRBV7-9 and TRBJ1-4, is DTGVSQNPRHKITKRGQNVTFRCDPISEHNRLYWYRQTLGQGPEFLTYFQNEAQLEKSRLLSDRFSAERPKGSFSTLEIQRTEQGDSAMYLCASSLGQGRDEKLFFGSGTQLSVL.

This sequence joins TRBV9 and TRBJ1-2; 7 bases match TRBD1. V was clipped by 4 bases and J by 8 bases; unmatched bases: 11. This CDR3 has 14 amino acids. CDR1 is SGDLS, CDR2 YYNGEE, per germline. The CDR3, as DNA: TGTGCCAGCAGCTCCGCAGGGGGAACGCGGGGCTACACCTTC. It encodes CASSSAGGTRGYTF.

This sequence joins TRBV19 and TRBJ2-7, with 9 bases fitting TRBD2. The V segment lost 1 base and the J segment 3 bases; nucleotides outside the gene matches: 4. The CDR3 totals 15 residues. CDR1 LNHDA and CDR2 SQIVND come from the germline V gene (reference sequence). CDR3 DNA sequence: TGTGCCAGTAGTATAGTTGATAGCGGGGGCTACGAGCAGTACTTC. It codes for CASSIVDSGGYEQYF.

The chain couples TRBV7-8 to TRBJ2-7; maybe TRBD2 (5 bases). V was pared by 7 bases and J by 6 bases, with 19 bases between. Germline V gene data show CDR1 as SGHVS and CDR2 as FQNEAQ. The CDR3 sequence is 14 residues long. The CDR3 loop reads CASTLVAVGSEQYF. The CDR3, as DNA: TGTGCCAGCACCCTAGTCGCGGTTGGGAGCGAGCAGTACTTC.

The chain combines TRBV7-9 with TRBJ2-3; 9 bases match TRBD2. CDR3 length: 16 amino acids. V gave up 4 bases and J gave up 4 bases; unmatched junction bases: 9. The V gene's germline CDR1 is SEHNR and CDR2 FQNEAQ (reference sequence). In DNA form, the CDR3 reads TGTGCCAGCAGCTCCTTAGGACTAGCGATTGCAGATACGCAGTATTTT. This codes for CASSSLGLAIADTQYF. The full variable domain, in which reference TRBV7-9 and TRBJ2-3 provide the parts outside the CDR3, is DTGVSQNPRHKITKRGQNVTFRCDPISEHNRLYWYRQTLGQGPEFLTYFQNEAQLEKSRLLSDRFSAERPKGSFSTLEIQRTEQGDSAMYLCASSSLGLAIADTQYFGPGTRLTVL.

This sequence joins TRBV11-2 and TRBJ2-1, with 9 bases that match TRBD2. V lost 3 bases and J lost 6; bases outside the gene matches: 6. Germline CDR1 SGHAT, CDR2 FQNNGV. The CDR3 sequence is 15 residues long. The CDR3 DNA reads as TGTGCCAGCAGCTTCGACCTAGCGGGGACCAATGAGCAGTTCTTC. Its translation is CASSFDLAGTNEQFF.

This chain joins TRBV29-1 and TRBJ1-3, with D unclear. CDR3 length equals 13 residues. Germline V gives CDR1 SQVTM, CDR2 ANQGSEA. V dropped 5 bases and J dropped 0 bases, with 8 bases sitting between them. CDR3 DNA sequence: TGCAGCGTTTTCGGCGGCTCTGGAAACACCATATATTTT. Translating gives CSVFGGSGNTIYF. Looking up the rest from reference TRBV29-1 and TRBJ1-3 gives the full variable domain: SAVISQKPSRDICQRGTSLTIQCQVDSQVTMMFWYRQQPGQSLTLIATANQGSEATYESGFVIDKFPISRPNLTFSTLTVSNMSPEDSSIYLCSVFGGSGNTIYFGEGSWLTVV.

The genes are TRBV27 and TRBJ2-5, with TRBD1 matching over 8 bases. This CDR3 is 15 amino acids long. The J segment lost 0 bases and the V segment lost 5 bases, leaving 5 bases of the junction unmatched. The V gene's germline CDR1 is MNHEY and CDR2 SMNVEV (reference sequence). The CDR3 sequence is CASSTGQGYQETQYF. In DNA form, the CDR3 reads TGTGCCAGCAGTACAGGACAGGGTTACCAAGAGACCCAGTACTTC.

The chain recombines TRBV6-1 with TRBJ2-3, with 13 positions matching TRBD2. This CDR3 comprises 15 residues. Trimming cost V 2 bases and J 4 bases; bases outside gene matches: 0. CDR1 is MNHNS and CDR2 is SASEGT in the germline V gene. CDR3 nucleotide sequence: TGTGCCAGCAGTGAAACTAGCGGGGGGGCAGATACGCAGTATTTT. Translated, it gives CASSETSGGADTQYF.

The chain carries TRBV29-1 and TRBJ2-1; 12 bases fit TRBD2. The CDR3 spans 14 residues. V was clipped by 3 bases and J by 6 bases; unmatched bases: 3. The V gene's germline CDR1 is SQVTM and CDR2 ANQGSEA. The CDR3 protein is CSVEGLAGSNEQFF. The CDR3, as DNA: TGCAGCGTTGAGGGACTAGCGGGCTCCAATGAGCAGTTCTTC.

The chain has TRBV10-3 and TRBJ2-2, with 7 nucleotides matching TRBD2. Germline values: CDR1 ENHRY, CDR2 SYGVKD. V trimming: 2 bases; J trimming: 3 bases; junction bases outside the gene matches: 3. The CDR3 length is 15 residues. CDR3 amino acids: CAISEAGVDTGELFF. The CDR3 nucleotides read TGTGCCATCAGTGAGGCGGGGGTAGACACCGGGGAGCTGTTTTTT.